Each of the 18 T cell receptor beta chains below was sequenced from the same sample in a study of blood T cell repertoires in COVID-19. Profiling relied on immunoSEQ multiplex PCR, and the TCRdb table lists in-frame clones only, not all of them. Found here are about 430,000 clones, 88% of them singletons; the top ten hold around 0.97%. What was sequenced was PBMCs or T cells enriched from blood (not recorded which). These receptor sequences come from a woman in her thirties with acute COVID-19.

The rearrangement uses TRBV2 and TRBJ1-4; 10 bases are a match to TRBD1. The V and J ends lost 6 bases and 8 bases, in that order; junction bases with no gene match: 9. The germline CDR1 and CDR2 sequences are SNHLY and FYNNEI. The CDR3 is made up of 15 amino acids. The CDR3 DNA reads TGTGCCAGCAGGGCCGACAGGGGGCTGGACGAAAAACTGTTTTTT. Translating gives CASRADRGLDEKLFF. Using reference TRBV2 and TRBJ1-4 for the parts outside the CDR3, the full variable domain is EPEVTQTPSHQVTQMGQEVILRCVPISNHLYFYWYRQILGQKVEFLVSFYNNEISEKSEIFDDQFSVERPDGSNFTLKIRSTKLEDSAMYFCASRADRGLDEKLFFGSGTQLSVL.

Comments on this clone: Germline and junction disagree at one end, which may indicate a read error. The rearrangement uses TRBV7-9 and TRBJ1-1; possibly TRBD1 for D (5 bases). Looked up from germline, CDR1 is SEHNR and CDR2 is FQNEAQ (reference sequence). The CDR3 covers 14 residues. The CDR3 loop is CASSLKTANIEAFF. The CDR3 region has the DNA TGTGCCAGCAGCTTAAAGACAGCGAACATTGAAGCTTTCTTT.

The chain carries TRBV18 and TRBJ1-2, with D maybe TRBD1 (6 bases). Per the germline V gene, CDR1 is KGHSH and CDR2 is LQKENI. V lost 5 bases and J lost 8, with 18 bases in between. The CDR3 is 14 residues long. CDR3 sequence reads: CASSYYTGTGGYTF. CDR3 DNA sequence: TGTGCCAGCTCATACTATACAGGGACGGGGGGCTACACCTTC.

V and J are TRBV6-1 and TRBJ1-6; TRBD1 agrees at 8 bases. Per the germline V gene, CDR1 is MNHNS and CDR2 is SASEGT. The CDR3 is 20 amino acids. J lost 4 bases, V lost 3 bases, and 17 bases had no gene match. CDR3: CASSDNGLLQGARYNSPLHF. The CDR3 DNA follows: TGTGCCAGCAGTGATAATGGACTACTTCAGGGGGCTAGGTATAATTCACCCCTCCACTTT.

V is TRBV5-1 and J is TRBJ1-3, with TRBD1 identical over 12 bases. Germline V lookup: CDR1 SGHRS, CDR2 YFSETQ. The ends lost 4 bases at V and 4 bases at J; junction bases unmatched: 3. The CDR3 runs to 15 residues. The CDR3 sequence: CASSAGTGGGNTIYF. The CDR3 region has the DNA TGCGCCAGCAGCGCGGGGACAGGGGGCGGAAACACCATATATTTT.

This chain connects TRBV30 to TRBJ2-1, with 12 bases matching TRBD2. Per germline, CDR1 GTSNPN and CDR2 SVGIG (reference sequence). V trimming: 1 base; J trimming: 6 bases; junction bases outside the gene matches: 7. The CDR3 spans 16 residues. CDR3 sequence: CAWSDQGLAGPNEQFF. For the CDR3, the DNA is TGTGCCTGGAGTGACCAAGGACTAGCGGGGCCCAATGAGCAGTTCTTC. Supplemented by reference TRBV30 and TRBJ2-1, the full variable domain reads SQTIHQWPATLVQPVGSPLSLECTVEGTSNPNLYWYRQAAGRGLQLLFYSVGIGQISSEVPQNLSASRPQDRQFILSSKKLLLSDSGFYLCAWSDQGLAGPNEQFFGPGTRLTVL.

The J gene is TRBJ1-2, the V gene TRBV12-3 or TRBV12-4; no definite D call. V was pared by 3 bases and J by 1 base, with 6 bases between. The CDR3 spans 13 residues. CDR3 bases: TGTGCCAGCAGTTTGGAGGTTAACTATGGCTACACCTTC. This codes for CASSLEVNYGYTF.

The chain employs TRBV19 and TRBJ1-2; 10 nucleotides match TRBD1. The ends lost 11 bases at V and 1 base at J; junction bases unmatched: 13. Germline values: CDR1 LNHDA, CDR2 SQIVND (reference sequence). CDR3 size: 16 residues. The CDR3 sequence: CAGSSGDRGNNYGYTF. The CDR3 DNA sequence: TGTGCCGGTTCGTCAGGGGACAGGGGAAATAACTATGGCTACACCTTC.

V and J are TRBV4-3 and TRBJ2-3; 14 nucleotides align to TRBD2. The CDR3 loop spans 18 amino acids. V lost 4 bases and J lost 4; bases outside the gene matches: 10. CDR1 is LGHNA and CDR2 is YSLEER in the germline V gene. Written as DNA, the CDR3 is TGCGCCAGCAGCCCGCGACGACTAGCGGGGGGGCTCTCAGATACGCAGTATTTT. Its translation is CASSPRRLAGGLSDTQYF.

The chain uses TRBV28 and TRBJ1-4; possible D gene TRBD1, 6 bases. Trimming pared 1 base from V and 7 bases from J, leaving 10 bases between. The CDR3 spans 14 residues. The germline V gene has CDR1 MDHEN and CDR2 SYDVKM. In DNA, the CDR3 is TGTGCCAGCAGTTTATTGCTAGGGGGTGAAAAACTGTTTTTT. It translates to CASSLLLGGEKLFF.

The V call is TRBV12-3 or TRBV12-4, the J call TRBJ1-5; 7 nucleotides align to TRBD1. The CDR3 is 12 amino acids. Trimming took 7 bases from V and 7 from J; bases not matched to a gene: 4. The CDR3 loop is CASTTGEQPQHF. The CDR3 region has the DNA TGTGCCAGCACCACAGGGGAACAGCCCCAGCATTTT.

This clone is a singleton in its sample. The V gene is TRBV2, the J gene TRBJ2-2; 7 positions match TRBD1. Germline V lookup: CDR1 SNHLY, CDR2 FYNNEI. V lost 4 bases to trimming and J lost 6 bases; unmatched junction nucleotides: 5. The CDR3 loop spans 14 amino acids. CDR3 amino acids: CASSGEGQPGELFF. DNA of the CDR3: TGTGCCAGCAGTGGAGAGGGACAGCCCGGGGAGCTGTTTTTT.

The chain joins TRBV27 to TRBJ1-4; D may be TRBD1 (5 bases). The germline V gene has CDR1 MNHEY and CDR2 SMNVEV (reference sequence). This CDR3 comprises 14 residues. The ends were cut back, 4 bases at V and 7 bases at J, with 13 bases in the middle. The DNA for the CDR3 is TGTGCCAGCAGTTCCGCAGGGTGGGGTGAAAAACTGTTTTTT. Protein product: CASSSAGWGEKLFF.

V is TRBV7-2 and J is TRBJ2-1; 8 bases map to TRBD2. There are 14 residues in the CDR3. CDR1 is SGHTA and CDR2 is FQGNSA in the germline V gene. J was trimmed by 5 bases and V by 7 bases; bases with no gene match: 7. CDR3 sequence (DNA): TGTGCCAGCACCTATAGCGGGGTCCACAATGAGCAGTTCTTC. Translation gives CASTYSGVHNEQFF.

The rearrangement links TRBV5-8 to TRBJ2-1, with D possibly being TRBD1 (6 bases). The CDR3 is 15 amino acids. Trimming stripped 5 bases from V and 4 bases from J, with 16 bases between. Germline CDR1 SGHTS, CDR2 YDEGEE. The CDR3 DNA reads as TGTGCCAGCAGATTTCACAGGGAGAATTACAATGAGCAGTTCTTC. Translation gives CASRFHRENYNEQFF.

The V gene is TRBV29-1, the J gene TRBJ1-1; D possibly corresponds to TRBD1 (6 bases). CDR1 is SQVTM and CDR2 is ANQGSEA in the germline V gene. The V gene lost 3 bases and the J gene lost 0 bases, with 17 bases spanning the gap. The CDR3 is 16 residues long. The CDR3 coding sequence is TGCAGCGTTGAGTCGGTATTCGGGACACTGAACACTGAAGCTTTCTTT. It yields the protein CSVESVFGTLNTEAFF.

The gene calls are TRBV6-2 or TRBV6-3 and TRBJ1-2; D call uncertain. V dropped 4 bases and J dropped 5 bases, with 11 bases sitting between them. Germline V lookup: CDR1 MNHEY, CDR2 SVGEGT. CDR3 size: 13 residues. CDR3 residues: CASSFDPGYGYTF. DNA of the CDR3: TGTGCCAGCAGTTTTGATCCGGGATATGGCTACACCTTC.

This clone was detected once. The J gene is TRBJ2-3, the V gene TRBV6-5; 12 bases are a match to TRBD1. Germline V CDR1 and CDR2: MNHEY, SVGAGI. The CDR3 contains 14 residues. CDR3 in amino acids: CTGGQGAWADTQYF. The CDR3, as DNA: TGTACTGGGGGACAGGGGGCTTGGGCAGATACGCAGTATTTT.